The clone carrying this TCR beta chain was recorded a few times. Antigen unknown. The record originates from a study of blood T cells in healthy people across ages. Whole-study results and caveats: Leaving the PBMCs unsorted stopped any conclusive comparison of naive versus antigen-experienced cells. TCR beta diversity, measured per million T cells, fell in a roughly linear way with age.

Trimming left V 8 bases short and J 5 bases short, with 18 bases between. The CDR3 extends over 14 amino acids. Germline V lookup: CDR1 MNHNS, CDR2 SASEGT. Per sample, extraction of total RNA gave at least 6 micrograms in every case. Together with a sample-barcoded 5' primer, a J-beta primer mix was included in a second PCR lasting roughly 6 to 12 cycles. TCRdb processed the 5' RACE reads anew with MiXCR; each CDR3 protein has one entry. The sample holds hundreds of thousands of distinct CDR3 sequences, more than 40% seen once. This chain connects TRBV6-1 to TRBJ2-5; D perhaps matches TRBD1 (5 bases). This receptor was identified in a woman aged 55-69 years in good health. Sequences were obtained from blood. DNA of the CDR3: TGTGCCAGCCGGACGCACAGGCTGGTGGAGACCCAGTACTTC. Amino acid sequence: CASRTHRLVETQYF.